The 21 T cell receptor beta chains below come from one sample, sequenced in a study of STAT5B mutations in CD4+ large granular lymphocyte leukemia. Generated by immunoSEQ multiplex PCR, the TCRdb table keeps only in-frame clones and is missing some. Of more than 25,000 clones in the sample, around 80% were seen once. The sample taken for sequencing was CD4+ T cells from blood buffy coats. Receptors originate from a human donor in good health.

The chain recombines TRBV27 with TRBJ1-2, with D hard to call. V lost 6 bases, J lost 5 bases, and 13 bases lay in between. Germline CDR1 and CDR2: MNHEY and SMNVEV (reference sequence). The CDR3 has 13 amino acids. CDR3 loop: CASRLRAEYGYTF. The CDR3 DNA sequence: TGTGCCAGCAGGCTCCGGGCGGAGTATGGCTACACCTTC.

The rearrangement links TRBV18 to TRBJ2-3, with 7 bases fitting TRBD2. This CDR3 region has 14 residues. CDR1 is KGHSH, CDR2 LQKENI, per germline. The V and J ends lost 4 bases and 2 bases, in that order; junction bases with no gene match: 3. DNA for the CDR3: TGTGCCAGCTCACGGGACTACACCACAGATACGCAGTATTTT. It specifies CASSRDYTTDTQYF.

This clone came up once. The rearrangement joins TRBV18 to TRBJ1-1, with D perhaps TRBD1 (6 bases). Trimming took 0 bases from V and 4 from J, leaving 9 bases between them. Germline CDR1 is KGHSH and CDR2 is LQKENI. CDR3 length: 14 amino acids. In nucleotides, the CDR3 is TGTGCCAGCTCACCACCTTTGGGGGCCACTGAAGCTTTCTTT. Protein product: CASSPPLGATEAFF. The full variable domain, completed using reference TRBV18 and TRBJ1-1, is NAGVMQNPRHLVRRRGQEARLRCSPMKGHSHVYWYRQLPEEGLKFMVYLQKENIIDESGMPKERFSAEFPKEGPSILRIQQVVRGDSAAYFCASSPPLGATEAFFGQGTRLTVV.

This clone was detected only once. V usage is TRBV29-1 and J usage is TRBJ2-5; perhaps TRBD2 as D (6 bases). Germline V gene lookup returns CDR1 SQVTM and CDR2 ANQGSEA. V was pared by 4 bases and J by 3 bases, with 12 bases between. This CDR3 contains 13 residues. DNA of the CDR3: TGCAGCGTTGCCGGGACTCCAAAAGAGACCCAGTACTTC. Encoded protein: CSVAGTPKETQYF.

This chain connects TRBV5-4 to TRBJ2-1; 10 bases map to TRBD1. V trimming: 3 bases; J trimming: 3 bases; junction bases outside the gene matches: 3. The CDR3 length is 15 residues. Germline assignment: CDR1 SGHNT and CDR2 YYREEE (reference sequence). The CDR3 sequence is CASSWDRGGYNEQFF. The CDR3 bases are TGTGCCAGCAGCTGGGACAGGGGAGGCTACAATGAGCAGTTCTTC.

The chain joins TRBV30 to TRBJ1-2; a weak D match, TRBD1 (5 bases). CDR1 and CDR2 (germline): GTSNPN, SVGIG (reference sequence). Trimming took 1 base from V and 4 from J, leaving 13 bases between them. CDR3 length equals 14 residues. The CDR3 DNA follows: TGTGCCTGGAGTGCTGGGTCGGGGGGCTATGGCTACACCTTC. Translating gives CAWSAGSGGYGYTF.

Comment on this clone: Sequence at one end of the junction differs from germline and may be a read error. The gene calls are TRBV7-7 and TRBJ2-5; the D is unclear. The CDR3 length is 13 residues. The V gene's germline CDR1 is SSHAT and CDR2 FNYEAQ (reference sequence). The CDR3, as DNA: TGTGCTAGCAGCTTAGCAGGATTAGAGACCCAGTACTTC. Translating gives CASSLAGLETQYF.

V is TRBV11-2 and J is TRBJ2-1; no definite D call. This CDR3 is 15 amino acids long. V lost 5 bases, J lost 2 bases, and 13 bases lay in between. Germline CDR1 reads SGHAT; CDR2 reads FQNNGV. Here the CDR3 reads CASSLPGITYNEQFF. The CDR3 nucleotides read TGTGCCAGCAGCCTCCCGGGCATTACCTACAATGAGCAGTTCTTC.

The chain combines TRBV6-5 with TRBJ2-2; D is tentatively TRBD1 or TRBD2 (5 bases each). The CDR3 contains 15 residues. V was shortened by 4 bases and J by 6 bases, with 15 bases between the two germline ends. Germline loops: CDR1 MNHEY, CDR2 SVGAGI. CDR3 coding DNA: TGTGCCAGCAGTTCTTCCTCCGGGACCCCCGGGGAGCTGTTTTTT. Its translation: CASSSSSGTPGELFF.

The chain joins TRBV18 to TRBJ1-1, with D possibly TRBD1 on 6 matching bases. The V and J ends lost 3 bases and 0 bases respectively, with 8 bases between them. Germline CDR1 KGHSH, CDR2 LQKENI. There are 14 residues in the CDR3. The CDR3 coding sequence is TGTGCCAGCTCACCCGACAGGATGAACACTGAAGCTTTCTTT. Translated, it gives CASSPDRMNTEAFF.

The chain employs TRBV6-4 and TRBJ1-4, with no clear D. Trimming removed 2 bases at V and 8 bases at J, with 3 bases between. The CDR3 contains 11 residues. Germline V CDR1 and CDR2: MRHNA, SNTAGT. The CDR3 here is CASSDGEKLFF. The CDR3 DNA follows: TGTGCCAGCAGTGACGGGGAAAAACTGTTTTTT.

The chain uses TRBV7-2 and TRBJ1-4; D gene unclear. Germline V lookup: CDR1 SGHTA, CDR2 FQGNSA. The CDR3 is 16 residues long. Trimming cost V 2 bases and J 4 bases, with 14 bases left between them. The CDR3 reads CASSLNPLAINEKLFF. The CDR3 bases are TGTGCCAGCAGCTTAAATCCGCTGGCTATTAATGAAAAACTGTTTTTT.

The V call is TRBV7-3, the J call TRBJ2-3, with D tentatively TRBD2 (6 bases). This CDR3 region has 15 residues. Germline V gene data show CDR1 as SGHTA and CDR2 as FQGTGA. V gave up 0 bases and J gave up 4 bases, with 11 bases separating them. The CDR3, as DNA: TGTGCCAGCAGCTTAACGTCGGGGGAACCAGATACGCAGTATTTT. Residues: CASSLTSGEPDTQYF.

The chain employs TRBV7-2 and TRBJ2-5, with D hard to call. Germline V gene sequence: CDR1 SGHTA, CDR2 FQGNSA. The CDR3 sequence is 14 residues long. Trimming took 1 base from V and 4 from J, leaving 10 bases between them. DNA for the CDR3: TGTGCCAGCAGCTTAGTAGTAGTTGGAGAGACCCAGTACTTC. Residues: CASSLVVVGETQYF. Based on the CDR3 plus reference TRBV7-2 and TRBJ2-5, the full variable domain is GAGVSQSPSNKVTEKGKDVELRCDPISGHTALYWYRQSLGQGLEFLIYFQGNSAPDKSGLPSDRFSAERTGGSVSTLTIQRTQQEDSAVYLCASSLVVVGETQYFGPGTRLLVL.

The J gene is TRBJ2-7, the V gene TRBV6-1; 8 bases match TRBD1. The J segment lost 4 bases and the V segment lost 5 bases, leaving 10 bases of the junction unmatched. Germline CDR1 reads MNHNS; CDR2 reads SASEGT. The CDR3 is 15 residues long. The CDR3 sequence: CASSTIGTGSYEQYF. Written as DNA, the CDR3 is TGTGCCAGCAGTACAATCGGGACAGGTTCGTACGAGCAGTACTTC.

A few counts support this clone. This CDR3 reads CASSPGQLNEKLFF. CDR3 coding DNA: TGTGCCAGCAGCCCCGGACAGCTTAATGAAAAACTGTTTTTT. This chain joins TRBV5-4 and TRBJ1-4; D possibly corresponds to TRBD1 (6 bases). There are 14 residues in the CDR3. CDR1 SGHNT and CDR2 YYREEE come from the germline V gene (reference sequence). Trimming took 4 bases from V and 4 from J, leaving 11 bases between them.

The chain uses TRBV2 and TRBJ2-3; 7 nucleotides agree with TRBD2. This CDR3 has 17 amino acids. Looked up from germline, CDR1 is SNHLY and CDR2 is FYNNEI. With V trimmed by 3 bases and J by 5 bases, 14 bases remained unmatched. In DNA form, the CDR3 reads TGTGCCAGCAGTGATGGTCAGCGGGGATTAGGGGAAGATACGCAGTATTTT. Translated, it gives CASSDGQRGLGEDTQYF. Full variable domain (outside the CDR3, taken from reference TRBV2 and TRBJ2-3): EPEVTQTPSHQVTQMGQEVILRCVPISNHLYFYWYRQILGQKVEFLVSFYNNEISEKSEIFDDQFSVERPDGSNFTLKIRSTKLEDSAMYFCASSDGQRGLGEDTQYFGPGTRLTVL.

This clone was observed a few times. The V and J genes are TRBV28 and TRBJ1-3, with D unresolved. This CDR3 spans 14 amino acids. Germline CDR1 and CDR2: MDHEN and SYDVKM. V was pared by 7 bases and J by 0 bases, with 10 bases between. The CDR3 DNA follows: TGTGCCAGCAACGCAGAGCTCTCTGGAAACACCATATATTTT. Its translation is CASNAELSGNTIYF.

The chain is built from TRBV5-1 and TRBJ2-2; possibly TRBD1 or TRBD2 for D (5 bases each). Trimming removed 3 bases at V and 0 bases at J, with 9 bases between. The CDR3 covers 15 residues. Looked up from germline, CDR1 is SGHRS and CDR2 is YFSETQ. The CDR3 here is CASSSGLANTGELFF. Here the CDR3 DNA reads TGCGCCAGCAGCTCGGGGCTCGCGAACACCGGGGAGCTGTTTTTT.

This chain uses TRBV5-4 with TRBJ2-5, with TRBD1 matching 7 bases. The CDR3 totals 17 residues. Looked up from germline, CDR1 is SGHNT and CDR2 is YYREEE (reference sequence). The V gene end was trimmed by 3 bases and the J gene end by 5 bases; junction bases not matched to a gene: 16. This chain's CDR3 is CASSWAGTATFGETQYF. DNA for the CDR3: TGTGCCAGCAGCTGGGCCGGGACAGCGACTTTCGGGGAGACCCAGTACTTC.

The chain has TRBV4-2 and TRBJ2-3; 8 positions match TRBD2. J was trimmed by 2 bases and V by 1 base; bases with no gene match: 11. In germline, CDR1 is LGHNA, CDR2 YNFKEQ. This CDR3 is 18 amino acids long. The CDR3 region is CASSQGRYSGGSTDTQYF. As DNA, the CDR3 is TGTGCCAGCAGCCAAGGGCGGTACAGCGGGGGTTCCACAGATACGCAGTATTTT.